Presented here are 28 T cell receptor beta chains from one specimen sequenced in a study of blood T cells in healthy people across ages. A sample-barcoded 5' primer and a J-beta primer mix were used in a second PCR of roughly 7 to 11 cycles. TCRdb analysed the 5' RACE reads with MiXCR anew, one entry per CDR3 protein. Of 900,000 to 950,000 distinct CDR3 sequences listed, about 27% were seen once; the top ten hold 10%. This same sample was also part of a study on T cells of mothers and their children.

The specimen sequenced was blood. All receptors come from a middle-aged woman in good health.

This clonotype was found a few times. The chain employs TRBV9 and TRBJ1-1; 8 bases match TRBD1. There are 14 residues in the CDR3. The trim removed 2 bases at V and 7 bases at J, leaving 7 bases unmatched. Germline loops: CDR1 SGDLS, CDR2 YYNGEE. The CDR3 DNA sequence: TGTGCCAGCAGCGTTCAGGGGGCAGGGGATGAAGCTTTCTTT. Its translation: CASSVQGAGDEAFF.

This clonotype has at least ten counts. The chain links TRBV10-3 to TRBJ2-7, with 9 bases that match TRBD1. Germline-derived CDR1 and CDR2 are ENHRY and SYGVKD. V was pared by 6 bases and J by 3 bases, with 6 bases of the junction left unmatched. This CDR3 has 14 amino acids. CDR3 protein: CAISSQGADYEQYF. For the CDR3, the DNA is TGTGCCATCAGCTCACAGGGGGCGGACTACGAGCAGTACTTC.

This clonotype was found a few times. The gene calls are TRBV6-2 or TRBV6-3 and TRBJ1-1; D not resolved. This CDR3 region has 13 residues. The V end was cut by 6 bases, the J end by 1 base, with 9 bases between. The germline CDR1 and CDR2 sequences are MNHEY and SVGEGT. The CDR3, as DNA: TGTGCCAGCAGGACGATCAAGAACACTGAAGCTTTCTTT. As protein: CASRTIKNTEAFF.

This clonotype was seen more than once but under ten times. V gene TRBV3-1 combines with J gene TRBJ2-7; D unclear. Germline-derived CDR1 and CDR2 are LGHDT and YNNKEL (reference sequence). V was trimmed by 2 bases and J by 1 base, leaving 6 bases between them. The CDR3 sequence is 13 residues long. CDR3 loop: CASSQSRSYEQYF. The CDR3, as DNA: TGTGCCAGCAGCCAATCCAGGTCCTACGAGCAGTACTTC.

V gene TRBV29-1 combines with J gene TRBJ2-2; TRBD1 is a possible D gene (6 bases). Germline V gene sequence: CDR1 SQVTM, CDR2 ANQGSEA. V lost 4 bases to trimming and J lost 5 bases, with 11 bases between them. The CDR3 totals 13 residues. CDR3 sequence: CSVAAGTTGELFF. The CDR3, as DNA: TGCAGCGTTGCGGCAGGGACAACCGGGGAGCTGTTTTTT.

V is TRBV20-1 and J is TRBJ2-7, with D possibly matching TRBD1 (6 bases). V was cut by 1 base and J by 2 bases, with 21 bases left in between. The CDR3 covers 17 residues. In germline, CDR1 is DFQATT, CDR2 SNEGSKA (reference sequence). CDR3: CSARGHPTGHSTYEQYF. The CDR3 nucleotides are TGCAGTGCTAGAGGGCACCCAACGGGACACTCGACCTACGAGCAGTACTTC.

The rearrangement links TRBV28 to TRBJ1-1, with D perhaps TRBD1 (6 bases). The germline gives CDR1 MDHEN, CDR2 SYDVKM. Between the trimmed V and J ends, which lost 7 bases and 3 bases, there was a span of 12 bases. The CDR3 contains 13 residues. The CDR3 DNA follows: TGTGCCAGCATCCTTCAGGGGTACACTGAAGCTTTCTTT. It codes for CASILQGYTEAFF.

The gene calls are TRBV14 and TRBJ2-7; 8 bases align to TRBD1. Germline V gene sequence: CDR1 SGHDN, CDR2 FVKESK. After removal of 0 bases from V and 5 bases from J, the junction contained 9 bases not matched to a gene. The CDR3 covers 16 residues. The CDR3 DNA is TGTGCCAGCAGCCAAGAGTCCCTGCCAGGGGGCGACGAGCAGTACTTC. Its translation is CASSQESLPGGDEQYF.

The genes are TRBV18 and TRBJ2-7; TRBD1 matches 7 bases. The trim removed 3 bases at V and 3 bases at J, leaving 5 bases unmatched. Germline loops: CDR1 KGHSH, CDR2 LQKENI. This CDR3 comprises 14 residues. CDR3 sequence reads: CASSPDRVVYEQYF. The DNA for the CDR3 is TGTGCCAGCTCACCCGACAGGGTAGTCTACGAGCAGTACTTC.

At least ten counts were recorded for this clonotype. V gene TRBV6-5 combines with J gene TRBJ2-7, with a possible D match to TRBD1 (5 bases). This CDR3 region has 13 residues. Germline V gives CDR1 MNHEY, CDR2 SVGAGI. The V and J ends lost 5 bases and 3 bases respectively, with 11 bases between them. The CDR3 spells CASSLQGHYEQYF. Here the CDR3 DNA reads TGTGCCAGCAGTCTGCAGGGTCACTACGAGCAGTACTTC.

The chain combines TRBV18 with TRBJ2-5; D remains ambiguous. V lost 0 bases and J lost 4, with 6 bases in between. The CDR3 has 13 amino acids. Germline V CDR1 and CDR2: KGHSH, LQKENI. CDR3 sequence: CASSPPMGETQYF. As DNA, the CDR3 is TGTGCCAGCTCACCACCGATGGGAGAGACCCAGTACTTC.

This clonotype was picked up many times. CDR3 region: CASSSRDRGTEAFF. The CDR3, as DNA: TGTGCCAGCAGTTCCCGGGACAGGGGCACTGAAGCTTTCTTT. The chain carries TRBV6-6 and TRBJ1-1; 10 bases match TRBD1. In germline, CDR1 is MNHNY, CDR2 SVGAGI (reference sequence). V was pared by 4 bases and J by 4 bases, with 3 bases of the junction left unmatched. The length of the CDR3 is 14 residues.

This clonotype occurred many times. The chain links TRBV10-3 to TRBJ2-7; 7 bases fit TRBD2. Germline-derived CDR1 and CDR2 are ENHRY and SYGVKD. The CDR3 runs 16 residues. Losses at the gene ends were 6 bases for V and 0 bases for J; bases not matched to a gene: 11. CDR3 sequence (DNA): TGTGCCATCAGCCGAGCGGGGACTCGGGGCTCCTACGAGCAGTACTTC. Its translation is CAISRAGTRGSYEQYF.

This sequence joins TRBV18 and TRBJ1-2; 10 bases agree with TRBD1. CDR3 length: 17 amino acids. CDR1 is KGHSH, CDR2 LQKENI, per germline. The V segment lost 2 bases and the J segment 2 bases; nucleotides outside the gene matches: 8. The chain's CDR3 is CASSPRSGTGANYGYTF. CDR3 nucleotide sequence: TGTGCCAGCTCACCAAGATCCGGGACAGGGGCGAACTATGGCTACACCTTC.

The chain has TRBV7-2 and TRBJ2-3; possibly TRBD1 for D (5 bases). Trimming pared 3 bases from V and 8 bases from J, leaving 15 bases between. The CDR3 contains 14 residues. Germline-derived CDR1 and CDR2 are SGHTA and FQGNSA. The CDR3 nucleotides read TGTGCCAGCAGCTTCCGGCGGCAGGGTGGTACGCAGTATTTT. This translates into CASSFRRQGGTQYF.

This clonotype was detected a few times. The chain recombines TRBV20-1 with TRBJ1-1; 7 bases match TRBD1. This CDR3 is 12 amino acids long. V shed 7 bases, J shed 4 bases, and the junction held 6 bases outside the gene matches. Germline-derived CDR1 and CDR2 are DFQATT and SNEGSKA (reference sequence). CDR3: CSVQGLRTEAFF. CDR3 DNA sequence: TGCAGTGTACAGGGGTTACGCACTGAAGCTTTCTTT.

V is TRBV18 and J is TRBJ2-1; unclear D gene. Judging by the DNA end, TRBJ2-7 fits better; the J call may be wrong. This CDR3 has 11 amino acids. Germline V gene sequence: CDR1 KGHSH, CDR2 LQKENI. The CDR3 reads CASSPPYEQYF. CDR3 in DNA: TGTGCCAGCTCACCACCGTACGAGCAGTACTTC.

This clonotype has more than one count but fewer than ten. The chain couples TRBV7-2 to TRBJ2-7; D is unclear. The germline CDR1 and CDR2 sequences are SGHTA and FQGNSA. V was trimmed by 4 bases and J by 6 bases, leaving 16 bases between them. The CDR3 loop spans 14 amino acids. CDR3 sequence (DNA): TGTGCCAGCAGCTCCCAGTCTATCCTAGGCGAGCAGTACTTC. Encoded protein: CASSSQSILGEQYF.

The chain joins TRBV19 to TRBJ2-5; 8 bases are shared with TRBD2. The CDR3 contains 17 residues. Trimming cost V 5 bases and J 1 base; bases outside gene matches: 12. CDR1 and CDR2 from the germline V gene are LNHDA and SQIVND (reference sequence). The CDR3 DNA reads TGTGCCAGTAGTCCGATTCAGGCGGGGGGCCGCCAAGAGACCCAGTACTTC. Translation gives CASSPIQAGGRQETQYF.

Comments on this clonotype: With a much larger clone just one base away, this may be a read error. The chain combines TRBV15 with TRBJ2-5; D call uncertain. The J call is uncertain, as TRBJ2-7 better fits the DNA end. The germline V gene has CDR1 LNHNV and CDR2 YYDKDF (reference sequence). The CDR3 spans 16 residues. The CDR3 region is CATSRDGAQPPSEQYF. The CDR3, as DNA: TGTGCCACCAGCAGAGACGGAGCCCAGCCGCCATCCGAGCAGTACTTC.

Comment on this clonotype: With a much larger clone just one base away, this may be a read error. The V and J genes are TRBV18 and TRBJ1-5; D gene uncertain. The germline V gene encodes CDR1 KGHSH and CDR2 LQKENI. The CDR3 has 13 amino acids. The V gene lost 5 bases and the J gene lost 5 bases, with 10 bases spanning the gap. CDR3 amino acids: CASSGQKDQPQHF. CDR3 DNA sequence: TGTGCCAGCTCAGGCCAGAAAGATCAGCCCCAGCATTTT.

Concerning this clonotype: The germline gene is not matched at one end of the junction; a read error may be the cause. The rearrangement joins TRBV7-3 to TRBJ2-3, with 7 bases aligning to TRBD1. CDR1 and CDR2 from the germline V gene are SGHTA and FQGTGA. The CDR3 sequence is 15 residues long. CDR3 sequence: CASSLNRGSTDAQYF. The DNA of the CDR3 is TGTGCCAGCAGCTTAAACAGGGGTAGTACAGATGCGCAGTATTTT.

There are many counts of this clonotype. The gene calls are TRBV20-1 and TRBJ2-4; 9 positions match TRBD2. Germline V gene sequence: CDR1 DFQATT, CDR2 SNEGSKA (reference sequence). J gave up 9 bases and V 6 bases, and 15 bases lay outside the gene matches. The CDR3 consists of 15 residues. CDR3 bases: TGCAGTGCCCCCCTCGGCGGGGGGGCTGGGGGCATTCAGTACTTC. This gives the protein CSAPLGGGAGGIQYF.

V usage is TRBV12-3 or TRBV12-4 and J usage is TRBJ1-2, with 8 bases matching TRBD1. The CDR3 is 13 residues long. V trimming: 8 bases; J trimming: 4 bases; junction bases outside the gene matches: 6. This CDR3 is CASPDREGYGYTF. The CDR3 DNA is TGTGCCAGCCCGGACAGGGAGGGCTATGGCTACACCTTC.

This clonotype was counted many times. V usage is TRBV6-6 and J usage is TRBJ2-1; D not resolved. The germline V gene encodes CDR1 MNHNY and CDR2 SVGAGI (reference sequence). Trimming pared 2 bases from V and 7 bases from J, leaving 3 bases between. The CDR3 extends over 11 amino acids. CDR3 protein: CASSYGNEQFF. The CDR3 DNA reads TGTGCCAGCAGTTACGGGAATGAGCAGTTCTTC.

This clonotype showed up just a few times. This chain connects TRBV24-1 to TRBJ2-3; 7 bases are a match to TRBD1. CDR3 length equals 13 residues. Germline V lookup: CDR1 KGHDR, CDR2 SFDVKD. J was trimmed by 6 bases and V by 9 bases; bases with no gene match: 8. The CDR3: CATARQGGDTQYF. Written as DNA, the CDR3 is TGTGCCACCGCACGACAGGGTGGGGATACGCAGTATTTT.

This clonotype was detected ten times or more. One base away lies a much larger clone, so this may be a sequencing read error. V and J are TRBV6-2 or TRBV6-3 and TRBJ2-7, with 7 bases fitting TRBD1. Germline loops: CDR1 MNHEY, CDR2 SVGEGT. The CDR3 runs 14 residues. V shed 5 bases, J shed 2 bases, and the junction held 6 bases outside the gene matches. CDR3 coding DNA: TGTGCCAGCAGTGCGGACAGGTCCCCCTACGAGCAGTACTTC. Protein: CASSADRSPYEQYF.

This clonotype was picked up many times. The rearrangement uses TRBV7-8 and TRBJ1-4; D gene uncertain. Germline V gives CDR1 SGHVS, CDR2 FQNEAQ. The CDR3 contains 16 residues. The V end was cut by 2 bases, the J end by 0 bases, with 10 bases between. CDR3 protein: CASSLRKGATNEKLFF. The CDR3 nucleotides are TGTGCCAGCAGCTTACGTAAGGGAGCAACTAATGAAAAACTGTTTTTT.